This entry concerns a single TCR beta chain. Per the original data handling: Estimation of nucleated cell counts was performed using reference gene primer amplification. Libraries were prepared by immunoSEQ multiplex PCR; TCRdb keeps only in-frame clonotypes and omits some of them. V, J and clone size were drawn from that table, and D and trimming were deduced from the DNA. The sample contains more than 110,000 clones, about 86% of which appear only once. The sample comes from a study of blood T cell repertoires in COVID-19. About the study: The samples span acute and convalescent COVID-19 from the United States, Italy and Spain. PBMCs, B-cell-depleted T cells, or T cells provided the cDNA or gDNA that made up the material.

The CDR3 runs 21 residues. CDR1 is MGHRA and CDR2 is YSYEKL in the germline V gene. After removal of 3 bases from V and 3 bases from J, the junction contained 21 bases not matched to a gene. Sequences were obtained from peripheral blood. The rearrangement uses TRBV4-1 and TRBJ2-5; 11 bases match TRBD2. This clonotype was obtained from a human donor in a cohort sampled during active COVID-19. CDR3 nucleotides: TGCGCCAGCAGCCATGGTACACTAGCGGGGGTCGGGTCGGTAAAGAAAGAGACCCAGTACTTC. Its translation: CASSHGTLAGVGSVKKETQYF.